The 8 T cell receptor beta chains below all came from one sample that was sequenced in a study of cytomegalovirus exposure and HLA in healthy donors. Amplification used 60 Vbeta primers and 13 Jbeta primers. Libraries were prepared by immunoSEQ multiplex PCR; TCRdb keeps only in-frame clonotypes and omits some of them. The sample lists roughly 81,000 clones, 79% seen once, with 2.5% in the top ten. Sequencing was carried out using PBMCs. The source of these receptors is a man aged 30 to 45 in good health and CMV-seronegative.

The table lists this clone with a count of one. The V and J genes are TRBV14 and TRBJ1-1; no firm D call. The CDR3 length is 14 residues. Trimming took off 4 bases at V and 3 bases at J, with 12 bases between the two ends. Germline CDR1 is SGHDN and CDR2 is FVKESK. The CDR3 sequence: CASSPAPGYTEAFF. For the CDR3, the DNA is TGTGCCAGCAGCCCCGCGCCGGGGTACACTGAAGCTTTCTTT. Full variable domain (remainder filled in from reference TRBV14 and TRBJ1-1): EAGVTQFPSHSVIEKGQTVTLRCDPISGHDNLYWYRRVMGKEIKFLLHFVKESKQDESGMPNNRFLAERTGGTYSTLKVQPAELEDSGVYFCASSPAPGYTEAFFGQGTRLTVV.

The chain has TRBV10-3 and TRBJ2-7; 8 positions match TRBD1. This CDR3 has 16 residues. Germline CDR1 reads ENHRY; CDR2 reads SYGVKD. The trim removed 6 bases at V and 3 bases at J, leaving 13 bases unmatched. The CDR3 spells CAISLGGDRRIYEQYF. CDR3 in DNA: TGTGCCATCAGCCTCGGCGGGGACAGGAGAATCTACGAGCAGTACTTC.

The chain employs TRBV12-5 and TRBJ2-3, with 11 bases aligning to TRBD1. Per germline, CDR1 LGHNT and CDR2 FRNRAP. The CDR3 contains 18 residues. Trimming removed 0 bases from V and 5 bases from J; junction bases left unmatched: 10. CDR3 sequence (DNA): TGTGCTAGTGGTTTGGTAGATTGGGACAGGGGGGCTGAAGATACGCAGTATTTT. This codes for CASGLVDWDRGAEDTQYF.

The chain has TRBV14 and TRBJ2-7; 9 positions match TRBD1. V was pared by 4 bases and J by 6 bases, with 1 base of the junction left unmatched. Germline CDR1 SGHDN, CDR2 FVKESK. The CDR3 has 12 residues. CDR3 DNA sequence: TGTGCCAGCAGCCCGACAGGGGGCGAGCAGTACTTC. It yields the protein CASSPTGGEQYF.

The V gene is TRBV29-1, the J gene TRBJ2-5, with D possibly TRBD2 on 5 matching bases. Germline values: CDR1 SQVTM, CDR2 ANQGSEA. V was trimmed by 8 bases and J by 7 bases, leaving 14 bases between them. This CDR3 region has 11 residues. This CDR3 reads CSSDTRGTQYF. Here the CDR3 DNA reads TGCAGCTCAGACACCCGGGGGACCCAGTACTTC. The complete variable domain, with remaining parts taken from reference TRBV29-1 and TRBJ2-5, reads SAVISQKPSRDICQRGTSLTIQCQVDSQVTMMFWYRQQPGQSLTLIATANQGSEATYESGFVIDKFPISRPNLTFSTLTVSNMSPEDSSIYLCSSDTRGTQYFGPGTRLLVL.

CDR3 sequence (DNA): TGTGCCAGCAAACACTTTGACACACGGGGGGGCACAGATACGCAGTATTTT. Translated: CASKHFDTRGGTDTQYF. This sequence joins TRBV2 and TRBJ2-3; TRBD2 agrees at 7 bases. Germline V gene data show CDR1 as SNHLY and CDR2 as FYNNEI. V lost 7 bases, J lost 1 base, and 14 bases stayed unmatched. The CDR3 has 17 residues. The full variable domain, completed using reference TRBV2 and TRBJ2-3, is EPEVTQTPSHQVTQMGQEVILRCVPISNHLYFYWYRQILGQKVEFLVSFYNNEISEKSEIFDDQFSVERPDGSNFTLKIRSTKLEDSAMYFCASKHFDTRGGTDTQYFGPGTRLTVL.

The chain uses TRBV5-8 and TRBJ1-5; TRBD1 is a possible D gene (5 bases). CDR3 length: 14 amino acids. The germline gives CDR1 SGHTS, CDR2 YDEGEE. V lost 4 bases, J lost 0 bases, and 8 bases lay in between. The CDR3 DNA follows: TGTGCCAGCAGCCGACAGTTTAGCAATCAGCCCCAGCATTTT. It encodes CASSRQFSNQPQHF.

This clone showed up just a few times. The genes are TRBV5-4 and TRBJ2-1; 7 nucleotides line up with TRBD2. This CDR3 is 14 amino acids long. The J segment lost 7 bases and the V segment lost 3 bases, leaving 7 bases of the junction unmatched. Germline V CDR1 and CDR2: SGHNT, YYREEE (reference sequence). CDR3 protein: CASSSLGGVNEQFF. CDR3 nucleotides: TGTGCCAGCAGCTCCTTGGGGGGGGTAAATGAGCAGTTCTTC.